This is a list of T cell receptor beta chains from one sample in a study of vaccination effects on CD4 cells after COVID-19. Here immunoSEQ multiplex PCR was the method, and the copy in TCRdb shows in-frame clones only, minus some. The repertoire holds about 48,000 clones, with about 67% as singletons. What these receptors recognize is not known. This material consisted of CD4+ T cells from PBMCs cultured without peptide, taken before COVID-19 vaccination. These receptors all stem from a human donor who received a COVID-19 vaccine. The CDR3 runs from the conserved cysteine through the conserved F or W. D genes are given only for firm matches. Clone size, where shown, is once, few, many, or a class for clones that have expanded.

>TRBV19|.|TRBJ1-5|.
CASSRTALGNQPQHF
TGTGCCAGTAGCAGGACAGCCCTGGGAAATCAGCCCCAGCATTTT
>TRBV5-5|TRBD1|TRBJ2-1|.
CASNGTGDEQFF
TGTGCCAGCAACGGGACAGGTGATGAGCAGTTCTTC
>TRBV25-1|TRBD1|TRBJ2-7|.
CASSGLDRVGDEQYF
TGTGCCAGCAGTGGGCTTGACAGGGTGGGTGACGAGCAGTACTTC
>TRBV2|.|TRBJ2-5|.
CASSEALGGGKETQYF
TGTGCCAGCAGTGAAGCGCTGGGGGGGGGCAAGGAGACCCAGTACTTC
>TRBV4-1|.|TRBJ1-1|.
CASSGRRVMNTEAFF
TGCGCCAGCAGCGGGAGACGGGTCATGAACACTGAAGCTTTCTTT
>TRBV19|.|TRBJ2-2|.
CASSRTNTGELFF
TGTGCCAGTAGCAGAACGAACACCGGGGAGCTGTTTTTT
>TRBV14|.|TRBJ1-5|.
CASSRRSNQPQHF
TGTGCCAGCAGCCGAAGGAGCAATCAGCCCCAGCATTTT
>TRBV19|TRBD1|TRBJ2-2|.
CASNQGARAGELFF
TGTGCCAGTAACCAGGGGGCCAGGGCCGGGGAGCTGTTTTTT
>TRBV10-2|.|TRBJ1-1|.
CASTSGHMNTEAFF
TGCGCCAGCACCTCGGGACATATGAACACTGAAGCTTTCTTT
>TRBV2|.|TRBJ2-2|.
CASSVGLENTGELFF
TGTGCCAGCAGTGTAGGACTGGAGAACACCGGGGAGCTGTTTTTT
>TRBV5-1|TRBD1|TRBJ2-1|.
CASKITDRVNSEQFF
TGCGCCAGCAAGATCACGGACAGGGTTAACAGTGAGCAGTTCTTC
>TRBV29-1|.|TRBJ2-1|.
CSVEERGRISSYNEQFF
TGCAGCGTTGAAGAAAGGGGGAGGATCAGCTCCTACAATGAGCAGTTCTTC
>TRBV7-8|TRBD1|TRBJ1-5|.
CASSLSGGGGNQPQHF
TGTGCCAGCAGCTTATCAGGGGGCGGGGGCAATCAGCCCCAGCATTTT
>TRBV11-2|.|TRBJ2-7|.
CASNSIGTTSTYF
TGTGCCAGCAACTCAATCGGTACGACGTCGACCTACTTC
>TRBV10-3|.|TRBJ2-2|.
CAIKAGTHLGGELFF
TGTGCCATCAAAGCCGGGACTCACTTAGGCGGGGAGCTGTTTTTT
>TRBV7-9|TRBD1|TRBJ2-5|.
CASSRMEDRGLYQETQYF
TGTGCCAGCAGCCGGATGGAGGACAGGGGGCTGTACCAAGAGACCCAGTACTTC
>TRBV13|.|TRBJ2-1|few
CASSYYNEQFF
TGTGCCAGCAGCTATTACAATGAGCAGTTCTTC
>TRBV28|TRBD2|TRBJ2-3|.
CASSFPLRTSGHTDTQYF
TGTGCCAGCAGTTTCCCCCTTCGGACTAGCGGGCACACAGATACGCAGTATTTT
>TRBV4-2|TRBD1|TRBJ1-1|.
CASSQPRSRGHVGTEAFF
TGTGCCAGCAGCCAGCCTAGGTCCAGGGGGCATGTTGGCACTGAAGCTTTCTTT
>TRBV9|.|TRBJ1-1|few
CASSVTGNTEAFF
TGTGCCAGCAGCGTAACGGGGAACACTGAAGCTTTCTTT
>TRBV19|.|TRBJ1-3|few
CASSMKGSGNTIYF
TGTGCCAGTAGTATGAAGGGGTCCGGAAACACCATATATTTT
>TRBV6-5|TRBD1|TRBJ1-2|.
CASSPQGGGFYGYTF
TGTGCCAGCAGTCCCCAGGGGGGAGGATTTTATGGCTACACCTTC
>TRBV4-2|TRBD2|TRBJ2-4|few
CASSQETGLAGGLLNIQYF
TGTGCCAGCAGCCAAGAGACCGGACTAGCGGGGGGGCTATTAAACATTCAGTACTTC
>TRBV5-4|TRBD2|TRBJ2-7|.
CASSLRAGNSYEQYF
TGTGCCAGCAGCTTGAGAGCGGGGAACTCCTACGAGCAGTACTTC
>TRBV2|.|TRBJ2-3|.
CASSGGRTDTQYF
TGTGCCAGCAGCGGGGGGCGCACAGATACGCAGTATTTT
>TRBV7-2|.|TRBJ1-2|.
CASSYYSAEGVGYTF
TGTGCCAGCAGCTACTACTCGGCGGAAGGGGTTGGCTACACCTTC
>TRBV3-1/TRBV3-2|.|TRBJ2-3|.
CASSSSTDTQYF
TGTGCCAGCAGCTCTAGCACAGATACGCAGTATTTT
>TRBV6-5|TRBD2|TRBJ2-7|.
CATGTSGDPYEQYF
TGTGCCACCGGGACTAGCGGAGACCCCTACGAGCAGTACTTC
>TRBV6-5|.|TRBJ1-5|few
CASRTGDGQPQHF
TGTGCCAGCAGGACTGGGGACGGTCAGCCCCAGCATTTT
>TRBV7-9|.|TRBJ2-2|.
CASSYSPFGRHLNTGELFF
TGTGCCAGCAGCTACTCGCCTTTCGGGCGGCACCTGAACACCGGGGAGCTGTTTTTT
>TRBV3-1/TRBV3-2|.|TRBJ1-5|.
CASSHQGNRQPQHF
TGTGCCAGCAGCCATCAGGGTAACAGGCAGCCCCAGCATTTT
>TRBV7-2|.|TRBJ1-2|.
CASSLDGMDGYTF
TGTGCCAGCAGCTTAGACGGAATGGATGGCTACACCTTC
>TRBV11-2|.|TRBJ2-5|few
CASSKGQQETQYF
TGTGCCAGCAGCAAGGGGCAACAAGAGACCCAGTACTTC
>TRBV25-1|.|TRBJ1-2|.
CASSDQAYGYTF
TGTGCCAGCAGTGACCAGGCATATGGCTACACCTTC
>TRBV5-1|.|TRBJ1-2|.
CASSFGGGGYTF
TGCGCCAGCAGCTTTGGAGGGGGTGGCTACACCTTC
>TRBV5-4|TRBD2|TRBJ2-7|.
CASSFGTSGRNEQYF
TGTGCCAGCAGCTTCGGGACTAGCGGGAGGAACGAGCAGTACTTC
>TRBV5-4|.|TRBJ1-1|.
CASSSYPGDTEAFF
TGTGCCAGCAGCTCCTACCCGGGGGACACTGAAGCTTTCTTT